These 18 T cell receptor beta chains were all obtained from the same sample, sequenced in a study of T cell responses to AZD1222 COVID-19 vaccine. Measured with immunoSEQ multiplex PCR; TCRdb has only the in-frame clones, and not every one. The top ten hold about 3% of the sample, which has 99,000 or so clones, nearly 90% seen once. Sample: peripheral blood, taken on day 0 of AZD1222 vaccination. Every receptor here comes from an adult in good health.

The CDR3 DNA follows: TGTGCCAGCAGTGTCTCTAACACTGAAGCTTTCTTT. Translating it yields CASSVSNTEAFF. The gene calls are TRBV2 and TRBJ1-1; D unresolved. The germline CDR1 and CDR2 sequences are SNHLY and FYNNEI. V was clipped by 4 bases and J by 2 bases, with 5 bases between them. This CDR3 spans 12 amino acids.

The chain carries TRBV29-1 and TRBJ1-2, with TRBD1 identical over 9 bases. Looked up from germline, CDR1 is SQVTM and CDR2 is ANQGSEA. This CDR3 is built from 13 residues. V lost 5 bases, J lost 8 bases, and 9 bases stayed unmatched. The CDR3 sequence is CSVPSQGAVGYTF. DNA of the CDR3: TGCAGCGTTCCCTCACAGGGGGCGGTGGGCTACACCTTC.

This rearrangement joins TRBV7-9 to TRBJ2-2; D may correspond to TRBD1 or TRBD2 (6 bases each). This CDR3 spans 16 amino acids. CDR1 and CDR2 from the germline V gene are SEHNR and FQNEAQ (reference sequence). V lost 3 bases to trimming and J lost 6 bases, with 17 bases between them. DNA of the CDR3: TGTGCCAGCAGCTTCCCCGGGGATGGGGGGCCCGGGGAGCTGTTTTTT. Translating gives CASSFPGDGGPGELFF.

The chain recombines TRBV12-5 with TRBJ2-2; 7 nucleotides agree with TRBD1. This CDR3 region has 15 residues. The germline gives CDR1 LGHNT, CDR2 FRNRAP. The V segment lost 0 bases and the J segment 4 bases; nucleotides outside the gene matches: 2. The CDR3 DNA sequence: TGTGCTAGTGGTTTGGTACAGGGGACCACCGGGGAGCTGTTTTTT. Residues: CASGLVQGTTGELFF.

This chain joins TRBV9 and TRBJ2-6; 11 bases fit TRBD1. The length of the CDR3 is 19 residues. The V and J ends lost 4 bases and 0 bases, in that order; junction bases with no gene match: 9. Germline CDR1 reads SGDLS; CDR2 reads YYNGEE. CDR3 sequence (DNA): TGTGCCAGCAGCCTCGGACGGACAGGGGGCATCTCTGGGGCCAACGTCCTGACTTTC. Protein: CASSLGRTGGISGANVLTF.

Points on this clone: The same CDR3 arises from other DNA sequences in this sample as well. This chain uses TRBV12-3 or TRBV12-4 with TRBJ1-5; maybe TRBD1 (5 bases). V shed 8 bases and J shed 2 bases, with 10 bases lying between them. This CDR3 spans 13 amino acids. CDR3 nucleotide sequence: TGTGCCAGCTCCCCAGGGCGCAATCAGCCCCAGCATTTT. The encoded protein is CASSPGRNQPQHF.

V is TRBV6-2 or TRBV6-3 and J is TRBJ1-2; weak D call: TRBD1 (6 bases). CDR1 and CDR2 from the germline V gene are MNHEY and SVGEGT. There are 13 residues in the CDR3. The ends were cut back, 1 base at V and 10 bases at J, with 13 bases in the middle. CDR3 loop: CASSYLRQGIYTF. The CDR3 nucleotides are TGTGCCAGCAGTTACTTGAGGCAGGGGATCTACACCTTC.

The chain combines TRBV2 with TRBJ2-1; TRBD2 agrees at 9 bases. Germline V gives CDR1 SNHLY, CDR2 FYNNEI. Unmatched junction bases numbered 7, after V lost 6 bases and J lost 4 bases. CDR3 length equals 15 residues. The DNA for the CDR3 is TGTGCCAGCAGGAGCCCGGGACTAGCTTACAATGAGCAGTTCTTC. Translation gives CASRSPGLAYNEQFF.

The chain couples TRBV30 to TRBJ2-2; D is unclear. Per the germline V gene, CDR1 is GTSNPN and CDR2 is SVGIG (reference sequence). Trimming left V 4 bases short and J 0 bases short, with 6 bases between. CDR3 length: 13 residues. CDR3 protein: CAWTVSNTGELFF. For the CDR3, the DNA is TGTGCCTGGACCGTATCGAACACCGGGGAGCTGTTTTTT.

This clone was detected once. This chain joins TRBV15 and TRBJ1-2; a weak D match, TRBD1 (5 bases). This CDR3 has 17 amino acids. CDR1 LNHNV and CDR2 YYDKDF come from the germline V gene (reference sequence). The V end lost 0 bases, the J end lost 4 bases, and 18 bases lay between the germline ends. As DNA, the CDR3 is TGTGCCACCAGCAGAGATCTTACTCCCGGGACGGTCTATGGCTACACCTTC. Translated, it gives CATSRDLTPGTVYGYTF.

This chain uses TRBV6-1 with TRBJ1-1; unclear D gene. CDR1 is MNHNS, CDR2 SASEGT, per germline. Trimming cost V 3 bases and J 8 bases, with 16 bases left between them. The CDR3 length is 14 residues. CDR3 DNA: TGTGCCAGCAGTGATTACGGGGAAAAGAGCGAAGCTTTCTTT. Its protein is CASSDYGEKSEAFF.

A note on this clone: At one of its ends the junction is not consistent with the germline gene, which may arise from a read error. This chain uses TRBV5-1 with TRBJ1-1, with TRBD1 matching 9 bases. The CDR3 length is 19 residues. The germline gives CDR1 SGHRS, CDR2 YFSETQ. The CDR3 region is CASRHTGTGLRFENTEAFF. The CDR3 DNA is TGTGCCAGCAGACATACCGGGACAGGGTTACGGTTTGAGAACACTGAAGCTTTCTTT.

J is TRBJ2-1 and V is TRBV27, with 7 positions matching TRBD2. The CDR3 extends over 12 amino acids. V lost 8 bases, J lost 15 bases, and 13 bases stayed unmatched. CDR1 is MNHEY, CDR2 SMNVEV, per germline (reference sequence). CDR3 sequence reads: CASPSRREFLFF. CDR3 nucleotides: TGTGCCAGCCCTAGTCGGCGGGAGTTCCTGTTCTTC.

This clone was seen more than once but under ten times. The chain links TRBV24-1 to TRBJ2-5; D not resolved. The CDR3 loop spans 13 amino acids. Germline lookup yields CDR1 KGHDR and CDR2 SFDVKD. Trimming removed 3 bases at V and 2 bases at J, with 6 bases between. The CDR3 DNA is TGTGCCACCAGTGATGGGCCGCAAGAGACCCAGTACTTC. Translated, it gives CATSDGPQETQYF.

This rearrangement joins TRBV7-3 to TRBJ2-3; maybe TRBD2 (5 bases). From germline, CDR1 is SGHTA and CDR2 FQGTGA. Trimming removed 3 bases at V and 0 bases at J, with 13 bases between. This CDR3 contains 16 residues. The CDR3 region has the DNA TGTGCCAGCAGCTTGTATCAAGCGGCTAGCACAGATACGCAGTATTTT. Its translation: CASSLYQAASTDTQYF.

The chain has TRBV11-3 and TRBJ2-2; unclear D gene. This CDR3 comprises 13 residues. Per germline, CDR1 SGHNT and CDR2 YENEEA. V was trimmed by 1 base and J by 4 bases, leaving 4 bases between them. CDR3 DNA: TGTGCCAGCAGCTTAGTTTCCACCGGGGAGCTGTTTTTT. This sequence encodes CASSLVSTGELFF.

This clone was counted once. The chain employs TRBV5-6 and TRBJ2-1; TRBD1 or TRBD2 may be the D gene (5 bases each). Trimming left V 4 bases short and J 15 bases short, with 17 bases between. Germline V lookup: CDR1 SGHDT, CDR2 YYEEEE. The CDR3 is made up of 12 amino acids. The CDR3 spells CASSGDRDRGFF. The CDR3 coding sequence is TGTGCCAGCAGCGGTGACCGGGACCGCGGGTTCTTC.

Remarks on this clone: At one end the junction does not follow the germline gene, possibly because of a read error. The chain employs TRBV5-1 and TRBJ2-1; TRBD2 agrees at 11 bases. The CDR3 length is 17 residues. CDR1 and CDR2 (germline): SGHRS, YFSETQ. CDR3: CASSFGGLAGGYNEQFF. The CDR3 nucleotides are TGTGCCAGCAGCTTTGGCGGGCTAGCGGGAGGATACAATGAGCAGTTCTTC.